The clone carrying this TCR beta chain was recorded a few times. As yet, its antigen is unknown. These data are taken from a study of T-cell reconstitution after alpha-beta-depleted transplantation in children. Overall study results and limits: Expanded graft clones numbering several hundred reportedly gave rise to alpha-beta T cells about two months after transplant. One year post-transplant, T-cell counts and diversity were largely derived from T cells produced anew. Surviving recipient cells, namely T cells and thymic progenitors, were the source of high day-60 TCRbeta diversity in some patients.

Unique molecular identifiers were incorporated into the prepared TCRbeta library. TCRdb recomputed calls from the PCR reads with MiXCR, one row per CDR3 protein. The repertoire holds around 580,000 distinct CDR3 sequences, 25% to 30% seen once, with 30% to 45% in the top ten. Germline CDR1 reads DFQATT; CDR2 reads SNEGSKA (reference sequence). Trimming removed 4 bases from V and 0 bases from J; junction bases left unmatched: 5. This CDR3 is 14 amino acids long. The starting material was PBMCs, obtained before TCRalphabeta/CD19-depleted stem cell transplant. The V call is TRBV20-1, the J call TRBJ1-1; 7 bases map to TRBD1. The source is a boy younger than two with Wiskott-Aldrich syndrome, due to receive a stem cell transplant. The CDR3 nucleotides read TGCAGTGCTAAGACAGGGTTATTGAACACTGAAGCTTTCTTT. Translated, it gives CSAKTGLLNTEAFF.